These 23 T cell receptor beta chains originate from one sample sequenced in a study of control samples from healthy donors and cancer patients. The data were produced by immunoSEQ multiplex PCR, yet TCRdb's version contains in-frame clones alone and is incomplete. The sample includes around 170,000 clones, roughly nine tenths seen only once; the top ten take 0.65% to 0.85%. Material: blood. The receptors shown here come from a woman aged 25-40 years in good health.

V is TRBV4-3 and J is TRBJ2-5; 8 nucleotides agree with TRBD2. The CDR3 is 16 amino acids. J gave up 5 bases and V 0 bases, and 8 bases lay outside the gene matches. Germline values: CDR1 LGHNA, CDR2 YSLEER. The CDR3, as DNA: TGCGCCAGCAGCCAAGATCTTTTGGGACTAGAGGAGACCCAGTACTTC. Translating it yields CASSQDLLGLEETQYF.

The J gene is TRBJ2-5, the V gene TRBV7-9; perhaps TRBD2 as D (5 bases). Looked up from germline, CDR1 is SEHNR and CDR2 is FQNEAQ (reference sequence). V lost 4 bases and J 6 bases, leaving 12 bases between the germline ends. This CDR3 comprises 13 residues. The CDR3 nucleotides read TGTGCCAGCAGCTCCCCCCCGGGGAAGACCCAGTACTTC. It encodes CASSSPPGKTQYF.

The genes are TRBV5-4 and TRBJ2-1, with D possibly matching TRBD2 (6 bases). The CDR3 runs 15 residues. The germline CDR1 and CDR2 sequences are SGHNT and YYREEE (reference sequence). The V end was cut by 0 bases, the J end by 5 bases, with 12 bases between. In nucleotides, the CDR3 is TGTGCCAGCAGCTTGGGGGGCCTAGCGAACAATGAGCAGTTCTTC. This encodes CASSLGGLANNEQFF. The full variable domain, completed using reference TRBV5-4 and TRBJ2-1, is ETGVTQSPTHLIKTRGQQVTLRCSSQSGHNTVSWYQQALGQGPQFIFQYYREEENGRGNFPPRFSGLQFPNYSSELNVNALELDDSALYLCASSLGGLANNEQFFGPGTRLTVL.

This sequence joins TRBV5-8 and TRBJ2-1; TRBD1 might be the D (6 bases). Germline CDR1 is SGHTS and CDR2 is YDEGEE. Trimming removed 0 bases from V and 2 bases from J, with 15 bases in between. CDR3 length: 17 amino acids. CDR3 sequence: CASSLVGGQAPYNEQFF. In nucleotides, the CDR3 is TGTGCCAGCAGCTTGGTTGGGGGCCAAGCCCCCTACAATGAGCAGTTCTTC.

This clone was counted between two and nine times. The gene calls are TRBV18 and TRBJ1-2, with D maybe TRBD1 (6 bases). The CDR3 contains 14 residues. CDR1 is KGHSH, CDR2 LQKENI, per germline. Trimming removed 3 bases at V and 4 bases at J, with 12 bases between. CDR3 DNA: TGTGCCAGCTCACCCGGGGACATTATCTATGGCTACACCTTC. Translated, it gives CASSPGDIIYGYTF.

CDR3 DNA: TGTGCCAGCAGCTGGCGAGGCGAGCAGTACTTC. Translated: CASSWRGEQYF. J is TRBJ2-7 and V is TRBV5-6; D unclear. The V and J ends lost 3 bases and 6 bases respectively, with 7 bases between them. CDR1 is SGHDT, CDR2 YYEEEE, per germline. The CDR3 extends over 11 amino acids.

The gene calls are TRBV7-9 and TRBJ2-5; 8 bases are a match to TRBD1. The V and J ends lost 3 bases and 5 bases, in that order; junction bases with no gene match: 5. CDR1 and CDR2 (germline): SEHNR, FQNEAQ (reference sequence). This CDR3 has 14 residues. CDR3 amino acids: CASSFRQGLETQYF. DNA of the CDR3: TGTGCCAGCAGCTTTCGACAGGGGTTGGAGACCCAGTACTTC. Using reference TRBV7-9 and TRBJ2-5 for the parts outside the CDR3, the full variable domain is DTGVSQNPRHKITKRGQNVTFRCDPISEHNRLYWYRQTLGQGPEFLTYFQNEAQLEKSRLLSDRFSAERPKGSFSTLEIQRTEQGDSAMYLCASSFRQGLETQYFGPGTRLLVL.

The J gene is TRBJ2-7, the V gene TRBV9; weak D call: TRBD1 (7 bases). The length of the CDR3 is 14 residues. The germline V gene encodes CDR1 SGDLS and CDR2 YYNGEE. V shed 4 bases and J shed 0 bases, with 11 bases lying between them. The CDR3 sequence is CASSPGDSSYEQYF. CDR3 DNA sequence: TGTGCCAGCAGCCCGGGGGACAGCTCCTACGAGCAGTACTTC.

CDR3 sequence (DNA): TGTGCCTGGAGTCGGTCAGCGGGGCCCACAGATACGCAGTATTTT. This gives the protein CAWSRSAGPTDTQYF. The rearrangement joins TRBV30 to TRBJ2-3; 7 positions match TRBD2. The V and J ends lost 2 bases and 2 bases, in that order; junction bases with no gene match: 7. CDR3 length: 15 amino acids. The germline CDR1 and CDR2 sequences are GTSNPN and SVGIG (reference sequence). Full variable domain (outside the CDR3, taken from reference TRBV30 and TRBJ2-3): SQTIHQWPATLVQPVGSPLSLECTVEGTSNPNLYWYRQAAGRGLQLLFYSVGIGQISSEVPQNLSASRPQDRQFILSSKKLLLSDSGFYLCAWSRSAGPTDTQYFGPGTRLTVL.

CDR3 DNA: TGTGCCAGCAGTCCGGGGGGCGGGGGATTAGATCAGCCCCAGCATTTT. This codes for CASSPGGGGLDQPQHF. V and J are TRBV28 and TRBJ1-5; a weak D match, TRBD1 (6 bases). V was pared by 5 bases and J by 5 bases, with 19 bases between. Looked up from germline, CDR1 is MDHEN and CDR2 is SYDVKM. This CDR3 region has 16 residues.

The chain is built from TRBV10-3 and TRBJ1-3, with a possible D match to TRBD1 (5 bases). The V gene's germline CDR1 is ENHRY and CDR2 SYGVKD. The CDR3 contains 13 residues. V dropped 6 bases and J dropped 0 bases, with 6 bases sitting between them. CDR3 region: CAIRDNSGNTIYF. CDR3 sequence (DNA): TGTGCCATCAGGGACAACTCTGGAAACACCATATATTTT.

The CDR3 nucleotides are TGTGCCAGTAGTATGTTGGGGAAATCTGGGGCCAACGTCCTGACTTTC. It encodes CASSMLGKSGANVLTF. V gene TRBV19 combines with J gene TRBJ2-6; D is ambiguous. Germline CDR1 is LNHDA and CDR2 is SQIVND (reference sequence). V was pared by 3 bases and J by 1 base, with 10 bases between. The CDR3 length is 16 residues.

This clone was counted a single time. The chain is built from TRBV19 and TRBJ1-1, with D unresolved. CDR1 and CDR2 from the germline V gene are LNHDA and SQIVND (reference sequence). V lost 3 bases and J lost 4, with 9 bases in between. The CDR3 covers 13 residues. DNA of the CDR3: TGTGCCAGTAGTATTTGGGGTGCCACTGAAGCTTTCTTT. This gives the protein CASSIWGATEAFF.

The rearrangement uses TRBV24-1 and TRBJ1-4; D gene unclear. Per germline, CDR1 KGHDR and CDR2 SFDVKD. This CDR3 has 14 amino acids. Trimming cost V 3 bases and J 6 bases, with 10 bases left between them. The CDR3 is CATSDARTDEKLFF. Written as DNA, the CDR3 is TGTGCCACCAGTGATGCCCGGACGGATGAAAAACTGTTTTTT.

The V gene is TRBV5-1, the J gene TRBJ2-1, with 7 bases lining up with TRBD2. There are 14 residues in the CDR3. The V gene end was trimmed by 2 bases and the J gene end by 7 bases; junction bases not matched to a gene: 6. Germline-derived CDR1 and CDR2 are SGHRS and YFSETQ. CDR3 in DNA: TGCGCCAGCAGCTTCGGCGGGAGCCCAAATGAGCAGTTCTTC. Its translation: CASSFGGSPNEQFF.

The rearrangement links TRBV6-5 to TRBJ1-2; D might be TRBD1 (6 bases). The CDR3 contains 14 residues. The V end was cut by 0 bases, the J end by 6 bases, with 11 bases between. Germline V lookup: CDR1 MNHEY, CDR2 SVGAGI. CDR3 protein: CASSYSLGGHGYTF. Here the CDR3 DNA reads TGTGCCAGCAGTTACTCCTTGGGGGGGCATGGCTACACCTTC.

This clone has more than one count but fewer than ten. J is TRBJ1-5 and V is TRBV28; maybe TRBD1 (5 bases). This CDR3 is built from 15 residues. Trimming left V 6 bases short and J 3 bases short, with 15 bases between. Germline V lookup: CDR1 MDHEN, CDR2 SYDVKM. The CDR3 nucleotides are TGTGCCAGCAGCAGTTGGAGGGGCCTCAATCAGCCCCAGCATTTT. Protein: CASSSWRGLNQPQHF.

The CDR3 loop reads CASSERGVTQYF. CDR3 coding DNA: TGTGCCAGCAGTGAACGTGGGGTAACTCAGTACTTC. This sequence joins TRBV2 and TRBJ2-4; no clear D gene. Trimming took 2 bases from V and 12 from J, leaving 11 bases between them. Germline V gene sequence: CDR1 SNHLY, CDR2 FYNNEI. The CDR3 runs 12 residues.

This clone was seen only a few times. The chain links TRBV6-4 to TRBJ1-1; 8 positions agree with TRBD1. Germline V gives CDR1 MRHNA, CDR2 SNTAGT. The CDR3 totals 13 residues. With 6 bases clipped from V and 3 bases from J, the junction kept 3 bases outside the gene matches. CDR3 sequence (DNA): TGTGCCAGCAGCGCAGGGGGCTACACTGAAGCTTTCTTT. Protein: CASSAGGYTEAFF.

The gene calls are TRBV19 and TRBJ2-7; 9 positions match TRBD1. This CDR3 has 14 amino acids. V gave up 4 bases and J gave up 5 bases; unmatched junction bases: 6. From germline, CDR1 is LNHDA and CDR2 SQIVND (reference sequence). CDR3 DNA: TGTGCCAGTAGTACGGACAGGGGCCAGCACGAGCAGTACTTC. Translation: CASSTDRGQHEQYF.

The chain carries TRBV28 and TRBJ1-5, with a possible D match to TRBD1 (5 bases). Trimming removed 8 bases at V and 1 base at J, with 24 bases between. The CDR3 length is 18 residues. Germline assignment: CDR1 MDHEN and CDR2 SYDVKM. For the CDR3, the DNA is TGTGCCAGCTTGGGCTTCGCAGGGCCAGGCGAGAGCAATCAGCCCCAGCATTTT. It yields the protein CASLGFAGPGESNQPQHF.

The rearrangement uses TRBV19 and TRBJ1-5, with D possibly being TRBD1 (5 bases). CDR3 length equals 16 residues. Trimming pared 1 base from V and 2 bases from J, leaving 12 bases between. Per the germline V gene, CDR1 is LNHDA and CDR2 is SQIVND (reference sequence). CDR3 region: CASSIAPGVRNQPQHF. Written as DNA, the CDR3 is TGTGCCAGTAGTATAGCCCCGGGGGTTCGCAATCAGCCCCAGCATTTT.

This clone has a single count. The chain recombines TRBV27 with TRBJ1-4, with 12 bases aligning to TRBD1. Germline V CDR1 and CDR2: MNHEY, SMNVEV (reference sequence). The length of the CDR3 is 17 residues. The trim removed 2 bases at V and 3 bases at J, leaving 4 bases unmatched. Here the CDR3 reads CASSLEWDRGPNEKLFF. The DNA for the CDR3 is TGTGCCAGCAGTTTAGAGTGGGACAGGGGGCCTAATGAAAAACTGTTTTTT.